The clone carrying this T cell receptor (beta chain) turned up a few times. Its antigen is not identified. The data originate from a study of vaccination and CD4 T cells after COVID-19. Points from the study as a whole: A nonsignificant rise from approximately 21 to 38 was seen in the median number of SARS-CoV-2-reactive clonotypes.

Trimming stripped 1 base from V and 5 bases from J, with 14 bases between. The CDR3 is made up of 15 amino acids. CDR1 SGHVS and CDR2 FQNEAQ come from the germline V gene. The treatment: approximately 10-day PBMC culture with coronavirus spike peptide pools or control peptides (ViraFEST assay). After expanding antigen-specific T cells with peptide pools, ViraFEST sequenced their TCRs. Culture conditions combined two million PBMCs per well with about 9 IU/ml IL-2 and about 9.8 ug/ml peptide pools. Sequencing of cultured CD4+ T cell DNA used the Oncomine TCR Beta short-read assay. TCRdb redid the calling of the PCR reads with MiXCR, one entry per CDR3 protein. The sample lists 10,000 to 14,000 distinct CDR3 sequences, 65% occurring once.

The chain links TRBV7-8 to TRBJ2-5; TRBD2 is a possible D gene (5 bases). This sequence was found in a human donor who had recovered from COVID-19. The starting material was CD4+ T cells from blood, cultured in vitro, obtained before SARS-CoV-2 vaccination. This chain's CDR3 is CASSLERSAPETQYF. DNA of the CDR3: TGTGCCAGCAGCTTAGAGCGGTCCGCTCCGGAGACCCAGTACTTC.